This T cell receptor gamma chain was recovered during a study of intestinal T cells in coeliac disease. Findings and caveats of the study: Each sample likely lost a proportion of TCR sequences from degraded FFPE DNA. Multiple copies of a CDR3 amino acid sequence may be PCR duplicates.

Genomic DNA came from ten 5-µm formalin-fixed paraffin-embedded scrolls per case. Germline assignment: CDR1 EGSNGY and CDR2 YDSYNSKV. V was pared by 3 bases and J by 1 base, with 5 bases of the junction left unmatched. There are 15 residues in the CDR3. The TRG library came from about 200 ng of biopsy DNA amplified with LymphoTrack primers. With CATT, TCRdb re-called clones from the multiplex PCR reads. This sample has 700 to 850 gamma-chain clones, with 35% to 50% found just once. This clone is judged large. Its antigen is currently unknown. The receptor was derived from a human donor with celiac disease. Sequencing was done on a sample of a duodenal biopsy. The rearrangement uses TRGV2 and TRGJP2. The chain's CDR3 is CATWDIPSSDWIKTF. The DNA of the CDR3 is TGTGCCACCTGGGACATACCTAGTAGTGATTGGATCAAGACGTTT.